The 8 T cell receptor beta chains listed next were all sequenced from one sample in a study of blood T cell repertoires in COVID-19. The data were produced by immunoSEQ multiplex PCR, yet TCRdb's version contains in-frame clones alone and is incomplete. This sample has about 87,000 clones, with around nine tenths found just once. The specimen was peripheral blood. The receptors stem from a man aged 35 to 55 with acute or convalescent COVID-19.

V gene TRBV30 combines with J gene TRBJ1-1; unclear D gene. Trimming pared 2 bases from V and 11 bases from J, leaving 3 bases between. This CDR3 is 8 amino acids long. Germline values: CDR1 GTSNPN, CDR2 SVGIG (reference sequence). The CDR3 region is CAWSPAFF. The CDR3 region has the DNA TGTGCCTGGAGTCCGGCTTTCTTT.

The chain recombines TRBV28 with TRBJ2-7; TRBD2 is a possible D gene (6 bases). Trimming stripped 5 bases from V and 0 bases from J, with 11 bases between. The germline V gene encodes CDR1 MDHEN and CDR2 SYDVKM. The CDR3 spans 14 residues. The CDR3 nucleotides read TGTGCCAGCAGTCTAGCGCTAAGCTCCTACGAGCAGTACTTC. This translates into CASSLALSSYEQYF.

This chain links TRBV11-2 with TRBJ1-2; D uncertain. CDR3 length: 15 amino acids. V lost 1 base and J lost 2, with 11 bases in between. Germline V gives CDR1 SGHAT, CDR2 FQNNGV. The CDR3 nucleotides read TGTGCCAGCAGCTTAGTTGGAGGGTGGAACTATGGCTACACCTTC. Its translation is CASSLVGGWNYGYTF.

The chain recombines TRBV18 with TRBJ2-7, with 7 bases fitting TRBD2. Germline CDR1 KGHSH, CDR2 LQKENI. This CDR3 is 15 amino acids long. V gave up 1 base and J gave up 3 bases; unmatched junction bases: 6. DNA for the CDR3: TGTGCCAGCTCACCACTTGACGGGAGGATCTACGAGCAGTACTTC. Its protein is CASSPLDGRIYEQYF.

This rearrangement joins TRBV29-1 to TRBJ2-2; D unresolved. The germline V and J ends were trimmed by 4 bases and 1 base, with 10 bases remaining between them. The germline CDR1 and CDR2 sequences are SQVTM and ANQGSEA. This CDR3 has 14 residues. CDR3 in DNA: TGCAGCGTTGTAAGGCGACAGAACACCGGGGAGCTGTTTTTT. Translation: CSVVRRQNTGELFF.

V usage is TRBV4-3 and J usage is TRBJ1-1; D is uncertain. The CDR3 runs 13 residues. Germline V gene lookup returns CDR1 LGHNA and CDR2 YSLEER. The V end lost 4 bases, the J end lost 1 base, and 7 bases lay between the germline ends. Here the CDR3 reads CASSPRGNTEAFF. In DNA form, the CDR3 reads TGCGCCAGCAGCCCGCGGGGGAACACTGAAGCTTTCTTT.

V and J are TRBV6-6 and TRBJ2-1; maybe TRBD1 (8 bases). Between the trimmed V and J ends, which lost 5 bases and 7 bases, there was a span of 15 bases. The CDR3 spans 14 residues. Germline V gives CDR1 MNHNY, CDR2 SVGAGI (reference sequence). For the CDR3, the DNA is TGTGCCAGCAGTCTTGGACAGGGAGGGAATGAGCAGTTCTTC. Protein sequence: CASSLGQGGNEQFF.

This chain connects TRBV11-2 to TRBJ2-3; 7 nucleotides agree with TRBD2. Per the germline V gene, CDR1 is SGHAT and CDR2 is FQNNGV. There are 15 residues in the CDR3. V dropped 2 bases and J dropped 3; count of bases not matched to a gene: 5. The CDR3 reads CASSLPGGGTDTQYF. In DNA, the CDR3 is TGTGCCAGCAGCTTACCCGGGGGAGGGACAGATACGCAGTATTTT.